This TCR beta chain was found in a study of early T cells in non-severe SARS-CoV-2 infection. Notes on the study in general: In VDJdb matching, anti-spike CD8 responses were favored while private and CD4 specificities went missing.

MiXCR, applied by TCRdb to the 5' RACE reads, yields one record per CDR3 protein. The sample lists fewer than 120,000 distinct CDR3 sequences; about 12% were seen once. The germline V gene has CDR1 SEHNR and CDR2 FQNEAQ (reference sequence). Deletions cut 7 bases from V and 7 bases from J, with 10 bases between. CDR3 length equals 12 residues. This clonotype has only a few counts. Its antigen is still unknown. The V call is TRBV7-9, the J call TRBJ2-2, with D hard to call. This receptor was obtained from an adult who was a healthcare worker with PCR-confirmed SARS-CoV-2 infection or an uninfected control (not recorded which). The starting material was whole blood, obtained at baseline. DNA for the CDR3: TGTGCCAGCACCCCGGTCGACGGGGAGCTGTTTTTT. Amino acids: CASTPVDGELFF.